One and the same sample provided the 17 T cell receptor beta chains below, sequenced in a study of blood T cell repertoires in COVID-19. The assay was immunoSEQ multiplex PCR, and TCRdb's table has in-frame clones only and misses some. The data show roughly 70,000 clones, around nine tenths seen once. The sample taken for sequencing was peripheral blood. The receptors were gathered from a man in his 70s with active or convalescent COVID-19.

As concerns this clone: The sample holds other DNA sequences that translate to the same CDR3. This sequence joins TRBV4-1 and TRBJ2-3; 9 nucleotides align to TRBD2. J was trimmed by 3 bases and V by 3 bases; bases with no gene match: 4. The CDR3 is 15 residues long. Germline loops: CDR1 MGHRA, CDR2 YSYEKL. This CDR3 reads CASSQLAGGTDTQYF. The CDR3, as DNA: TGCGCCAGCAGCCAGTTGGCGGGAGGGACAGATACGCAGTATTTT.

This chain joins TRBV28 and TRBJ1-5; tentatively, D is TRBD1 (6 bases). The CDR3 totals 14 residues. V was clipped by 5 bases and J by 4 bases, with 12 bases between them. CDR1 MDHEN and CDR2 SYDVKM come from the germline V gene. The CDR3: CASSRTGLNQPQHF. CDR3 in DNA: TGTGCCAGCAGTCGAACAGGGTTGAATCAGCCCCAGCATTTT.

The chain combines TRBV15 with TRBJ2-7; D unresolved. Germline V gives CDR1 LNHNV, CDR2 YYDKDF (reference sequence). CDR3 length: 13 residues. V gave up 0 bases and J gave up 4 bases, with 7 bases separating them. CDR3 sequence (DNA): TGTGCCACCAGCAGAGACCCTACTTACGAGCAGTACTTC. It specifies CATSRDPTYEQYF.

With regard to this clone: This CDR3 is also generated by other DNA sequences in the sample. The chain links TRBV5-1 to TRBJ1-2, with D possibly matching TRBD1 (5 bases). Germline V gene lookup returns CDR1 SGHRS and CDR2 YFSETQ. This CDR3 contains 13 residues. With 2 bases removed from V and 7 bases from J, the gap between germline ends came to 12 bases. This CDR3 reads CASSLGQGGGYTF. For the CDR3, the DNA is TGCGCCAGCAGCTTAGGGCAGGGTGGTGGCTACACCTTC.

In its sample, this clone was seen a few times. The gene calls are TRBV6-6 and TRBJ2-7; possible D gene TRBD1, 5 bases. Germline V gene sequence: CDR1 MNHNY, CDR2 SVGAGI (reference sequence). The CDR3 length is 16 residues. V gave up 0 bases and J gave up 2 bases, with 14 bases separating them. The CDR3 spells CASSYSIIGAPYEQYF. The CDR3 DNA sequence: TGTGCCAGCAGTTACTCGATCATAGGGGCTCCCTACGAGCAGTACTTC.

The chain has TRBV5-4 and TRBJ1-2; D uncertain. Trimming took off 0 bases at V and 4 bases at J, with 10 bases between the two ends. Germline assignment: CDR1 SGHNT and CDR2 YYREEE (reference sequence). The CDR3 runs 14 residues. The CDR3 here is CASSLATNLYGYTF. For the CDR3, the DNA is TGTGCCAGCAGCTTGGCTACCAACCTCTATGGCTACACCTTC.

The chain combines TRBV25-1 with TRBJ2-7, with 10 positions matching TRBD1. Germline loops: CDR1 MGHDK, CDR2 SYGVNS. CDR3 size: 15 residues. After removal of 4 bases from V and 3 bases from J, the junction contained 6 bases not matched to a gene. Written as DNA, the CDR3 is TGTGCCAGCAGTGGGGGGGGACAGGGGAGCTACGAGCAGTACTTC. Its protein product is CASSGGGQGSYEQYF.

The V gene is TRBV7-2, the J gene TRBJ2-5; TRBD2 might be the D (7 bases). Germline V gene sequence: CDR1 SGHTA, CDR2 FQGNSA. V was trimmed by 4 bases and J by 4 bases, leaving 16 bases between them. The CDR3 runs 15 residues. As DNA, the CDR3 is TGTGCCAGCAGCTCCCCGGTGGGGGGGCTAGAGACCCAGTACTTC. It is translated as CASSSPVGGLETQYF.

This chain links TRBV10-3 with TRBJ1-3; D perhaps matches TRBD1 (6 bases). Per germline, CDR1 ENHRY and CDR2 SYGVKD. Trimming took off 5 bases at V and 4 bases at J, with 18 bases between the two ends. The length of the CDR3 is 16 residues. CDR3: CAISPGHATLGNTIYF. CDR3 DNA sequence: TGTGCCATCAGTCCGGGACACGCAACCCTGGGAAACACCATATATTTT.

The rearrangement joins TRBV21-1 to TRBJ1-2; the D call in the table, TRBD1, was not verified against the DNA. TRBV21-1 is a pseudogene locus. The CDR3 is 15 amino acids. The DNA of the CDR3 is TGTGCCAGCAGCAAACACAGGGCCCCTAACTATGGCTACACCTTC. As protein: CASSKHRAPNYGYTF.

This clone showed up just once. J is TRBJ2-7 and V is TRBV21-1; TRBD2, the table's D call, lacks a check against the DNA. TRBV21-1 constitutes a pseudogene. The CDR3 is 14 residues long. The CDR3 region has the DNA TGTGCCAGCAGCAGTAATGCGGCAGATCGCGAGCAGTACTTC. This sequence encodes CASSSNAADREQYF.

This chain joins TRBV15 and TRBJ2-7; D might be TRBD2 (6 bases). V was trimmed by 0 bases and J by 3 bases, leaving 12 bases between them. Germline lookup yields CDR1 LNHNV and CDR2 YYDKDF (reference sequence). The CDR3 loop spans 15 amino acids. The CDR3 protein is CATSRDRQGGYEQYF. The CDR3 coding sequence is TGTGCCACCAGCAGAGATCGCCAGGGAGGCTACGAGCAGTACTTC.

This chain uses TRBV28 with TRBJ1-4, with 7 bases matching TRBD1. V shed 3 bases, J shed 4 bases, and the junction held 8 bases outside the gene matches. The CDR3 loop spans 16 amino acids. CDR1 and CDR2 from the germline V gene are MDHEN and SYDVKM. In nucleotides, the CDR3 is TGTGCCAGCAGTTTGGTGGGACAGACTTTTAATGAAAAACTGTTTTTT. This translates into CASSLVGQTFNEKLFF.

The genes are TRBV4-2 and TRBJ2-3, with 8 bases that match TRBD1. J lost 3 bases, V lost 0 bases, and 2 bases had no gene match. The CDR3 totals 15 residues. The germline gives CDR1 LGHNA, CDR2 YNFKEQ. The CDR3 DNA is TGTGCCAGCAGCCAAGATACAGGGGGAACAGATACGCAGTATTTT. It translates to CASSQDTGGTDTQYF.

V usage is TRBV19 and J usage is TRBJ2-3, with TRBD2 as a possible D gene (5 bases). Looked up from germline, CDR1 is LNHDA and CDR2 is SQIVND (reference sequence). Trimming pared 7 bases from V and 5 bases from J, leaving 10 bases between. The CDR3 has 12 residues. The CDR3 loop is CASTRAGDTQYF. The CDR3 DNA is TGTGCCAGTACTCGGGCGGGAGATACGCAGTATTTT.

The chain joins TRBV20-1 to TRBJ1-1; D is perhaps TRBD1 (6 bases). Trimming cost V 3 bases and J 4 bases, with 9 bases left between them. The CDR3 loop spans 12 amino acids. In germline, CDR1 is DFQATT, CDR2 SNEGSKA (reference sequence). CDR3 protein: CSASLGGTEAFF. The CDR3 DNA is TGCAGTGCTAGTTTAGGGGGCACTGAAGCTTTCTTT.

The rearrangement links TRBV12-5 to TRBJ2-7; 9 bases fit TRBD1. V lost 1 base and J lost 5; bases outside the gene matches: 6. Germline CDR1 LGHNT, CDR2 FRNRAP. This CDR3 spans 15 amino acids. CDR3 bases: TGTGCTAGTGGTTTGGGAAACAGGGGGCTGGACGAGCAGTACTTC. Encoded protein: CASGLGNRGLDEQYF. The full variable domain, rest sourced from reference TRBV12-5 and TRBJ2-7, is DARVTQTPRHKVTEMGQEVTMRCQPILGHNTVFWYRQTMMQGLELLAYFRNRAPLDDSGMPKDRFSAEMPDATLATLKIQPSEPRDSAVYFCASGLGNRGLDEQYFGPGTRLTVT.